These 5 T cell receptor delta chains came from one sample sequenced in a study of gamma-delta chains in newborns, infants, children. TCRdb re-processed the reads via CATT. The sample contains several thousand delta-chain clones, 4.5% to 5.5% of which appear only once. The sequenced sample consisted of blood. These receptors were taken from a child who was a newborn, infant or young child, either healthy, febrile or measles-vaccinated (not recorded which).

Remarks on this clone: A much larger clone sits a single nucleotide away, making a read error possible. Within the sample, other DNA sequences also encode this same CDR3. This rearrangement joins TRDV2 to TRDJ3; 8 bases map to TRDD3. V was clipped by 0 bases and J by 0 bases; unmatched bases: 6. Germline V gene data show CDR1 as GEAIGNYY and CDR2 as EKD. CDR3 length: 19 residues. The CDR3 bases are TGTGCCTGTGACACCGTACTGGGGGGTAGCTCCTGGGACACCCGACAGATGTTTTTC. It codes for CACDTVLGGSSWDTRQMFF.

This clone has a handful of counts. The CDR3 sequence is CACDILPAHREGYAMETDKLIF. Written as DNA, the CDR3 is TGTGCCTGTGACATTCTTCCGGCTCACCGGGAGGGGTACGCTATGGAGACCGATAAACTCATCTTT. This chain joins TRDV2 and TRDJ1; perhaps TRDD2 as D (5 bases). The V and J ends lost 2 bases and 2 bases respectively, with 35 bases between them. CDR3 length equals 22 residues. Germline CDR1 is GEAIGNYY and CDR2 is EKD.

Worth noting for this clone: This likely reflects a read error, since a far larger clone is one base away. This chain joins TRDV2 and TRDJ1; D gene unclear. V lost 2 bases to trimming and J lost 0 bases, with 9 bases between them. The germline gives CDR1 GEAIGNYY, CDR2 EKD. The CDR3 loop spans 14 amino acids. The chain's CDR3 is CACDILRDTDKLIF. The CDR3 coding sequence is TGTGCCTGTGACATACTGAGGGACACCGATAAACTCATCTTT.

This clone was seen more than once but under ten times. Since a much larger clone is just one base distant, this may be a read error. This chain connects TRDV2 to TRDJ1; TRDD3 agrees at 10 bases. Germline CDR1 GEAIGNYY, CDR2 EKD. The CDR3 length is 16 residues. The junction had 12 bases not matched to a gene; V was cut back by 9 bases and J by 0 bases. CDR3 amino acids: CAGAPLGDAYTDKLIF. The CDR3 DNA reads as TGTGCCGGTGCGCCACTGGGGGATGCGTACACCGATAAACTCATCTTT.

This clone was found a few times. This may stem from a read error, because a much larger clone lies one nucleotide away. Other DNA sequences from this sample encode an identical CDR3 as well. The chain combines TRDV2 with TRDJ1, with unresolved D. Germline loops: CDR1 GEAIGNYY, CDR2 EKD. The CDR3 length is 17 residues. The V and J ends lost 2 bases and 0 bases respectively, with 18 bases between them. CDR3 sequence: CACDSLGDNPNTDKLIF. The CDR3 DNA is TGTGCCTGTGACAGCCTCGGTGACAACCCGAACACCGATAAACTCATCTTT.